In its sample, the clone carrying this TCR beta chain was seen a few times. Antigen unknown. Trimming took 0 bases from V and 7 from J, leaving 6 bases between them. The CDR3 length is 12 residues. Per germline, CDR1 DFQATT and CDR2 SNEGSKA (reference sequence). Noted treatment: approximately 9-day PBMC culture with coronavirus spike peptide pools or control peptides (ViraFEST assay). These data originate in a study of vaccination and CD4 T cells after COVID-19. On the study more broadly: Recovered-phase convalescent patients showed SARS-CoV-2 positivity by nasal swab PCR; fewer than ten were mild, one severe.

The study, taken as a whole, reports: Median reactive clonotypes, those recognizing SARS-CoV-2, rose from around 20 to 38, not significantly. Within the convalescent patients, a median about 86% of the SARS-CoV-2-reactive clones were ones that appeared only post-vaccination.

The Oncomine TCR Beta short-read assay sequenced DNA from cultured CD4+ T cells. Researchers extracted genomic DNA from CD4+ T cells that had been cultured. MiXCR, run by TCRdb on the PCR reads, gives a single entry per CDR3 protein. Among tens of thousands of distinct CDR3 sequences, 45% to 60% were seen once, and the ten largest hold around 5.9%. V and J are TRBV20-1 and TRBJ1-4; D remains unclear. Specimen: CD4+ T cells from blood, cultured in vitro. This sequence originates from a human donor who had recovered from COVID-19. CDR3 bases: TGCAGTGCTAGAGATCTGGGTGAAAAACTGTTTTTT. Its protein is CSARDLGEKLFF.